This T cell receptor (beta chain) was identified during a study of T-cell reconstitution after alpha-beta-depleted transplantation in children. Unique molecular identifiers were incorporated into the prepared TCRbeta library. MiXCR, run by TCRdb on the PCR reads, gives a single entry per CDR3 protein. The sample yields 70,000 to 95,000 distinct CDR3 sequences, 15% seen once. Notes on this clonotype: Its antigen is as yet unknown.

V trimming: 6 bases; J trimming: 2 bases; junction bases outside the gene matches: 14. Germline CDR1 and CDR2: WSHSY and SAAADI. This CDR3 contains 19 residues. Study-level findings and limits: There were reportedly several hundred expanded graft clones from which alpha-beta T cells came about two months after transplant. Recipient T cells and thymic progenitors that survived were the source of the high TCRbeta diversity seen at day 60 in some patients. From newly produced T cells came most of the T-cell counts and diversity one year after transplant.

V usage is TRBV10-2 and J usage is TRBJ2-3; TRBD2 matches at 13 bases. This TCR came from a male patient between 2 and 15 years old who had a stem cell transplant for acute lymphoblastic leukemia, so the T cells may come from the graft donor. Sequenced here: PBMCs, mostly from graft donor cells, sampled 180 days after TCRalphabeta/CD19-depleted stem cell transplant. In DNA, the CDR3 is TGCGCCAGCAGACCCCCGGGACTAGCGGGGCCTAAAAACACAGATACGCAGTATTTT. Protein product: CASRPPGLAGPKNTDTQYF.